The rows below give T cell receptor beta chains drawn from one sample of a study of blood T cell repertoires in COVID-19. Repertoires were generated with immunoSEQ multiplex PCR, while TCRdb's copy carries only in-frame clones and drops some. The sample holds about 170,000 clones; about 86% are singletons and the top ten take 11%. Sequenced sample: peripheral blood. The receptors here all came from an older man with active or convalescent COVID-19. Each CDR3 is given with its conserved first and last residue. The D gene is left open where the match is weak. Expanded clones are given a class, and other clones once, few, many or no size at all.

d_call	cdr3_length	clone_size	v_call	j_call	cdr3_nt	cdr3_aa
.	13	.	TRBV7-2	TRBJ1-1	TGTGCCAGCAACCTCAGGGTCGGGACTGAAGCTTTCTTT	CASNLRVGTEAFF
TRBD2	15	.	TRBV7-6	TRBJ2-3	TGTGCCAGCAGCGGTGGACTAGCGGGAGTAGATACGCAGTATTTT	CASSGGLAGVDTQYF
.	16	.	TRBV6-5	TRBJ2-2	TGTGCCAGCAGTTATCAGGGGGGCCTAAACACCGGGGAGCTGTTTTTT	CASSYQGGLNTGELFF
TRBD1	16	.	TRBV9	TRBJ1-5	TGTGCCAGCAGCGTAGGGGACAGGGATTTTGGATGGGCCCAGCATTTT	CASSVGDRDFGWAQHF
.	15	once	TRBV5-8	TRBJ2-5	TGTGCCAGCAGCTTGGCGGGGGTTCTACAAGAGACCCAGTACTTC	CASSLAGVLQETQYF
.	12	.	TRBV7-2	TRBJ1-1	TGTGCCAGCAGCTTAGCAGGACTTGAAGCTTTCTTT	CASSLAGLEAFF
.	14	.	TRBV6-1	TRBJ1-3	TGTGCCAGCAGTGAACAGGCTAACGGATACACCATATATTTT	CASSEQANGYTIYF
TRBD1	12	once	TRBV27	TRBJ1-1	TGTGCCAGACAGGGGAGGAACACTGAAGCTTTCTTT	CARQGRNTEAFF
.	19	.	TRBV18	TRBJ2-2	TGTGCCAGCTCACCATGGGCGATTACCGGGGTCCTCAACACCGGGGAGCTGTTTTTT	CASSPWAITGVLNTGELFF
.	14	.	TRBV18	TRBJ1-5	TGTGCCAGCTCACCTACTTCCTCAGGCGAGCCCCAGCATTTT	CASSPTSSGEPQHF
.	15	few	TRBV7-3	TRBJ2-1	TGTGCCAGCAGCTCATCACTAGCTTTAGGCGATGAGCAGTTCTTC	CASSSSLALGDEQFF
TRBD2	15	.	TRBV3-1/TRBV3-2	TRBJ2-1	TGTGCCAGCAGCCGCGCCCCGGGAGGGCCCCCTGAGCAGTTCTTC	CASSRAPGGPPEQFF
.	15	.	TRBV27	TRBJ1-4	TGTGCCAGCAGTGACACCGGGTTCGGGGGTGAAAAACTGTTTTTT	CASSDTGFGGEKLFF
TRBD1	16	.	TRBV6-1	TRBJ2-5	TGTGCCAGCAGTGAACCGGGACAGGTCGTTCCAGGGACCCAGTACTTC	CASSEPGQVVPGTQYF